The sample holds a few counts of the clone carrying this TCR beta chain. The antigen remains unidentified. The data belong to a study of T-cell reconstitution after alpha-beta-depleted transplantation in children. Using unique molecular identifiers, the investigators prepared the TCRbeta library. MiXCR was run by TCRdb on the PCR reads, yielding one entry per CDR3 protein. The sample lists more than 85,000 distinct CDR3 sequences; 6% to 9% were seen once. Per germline, CDR1 SEHNR and CDR2 FQNEAQ (reference sequence). Trimming took 6 bases from V and 4 from J, leaving 15 bases between them. The CDR3 consists of 14 residues. The study, taken as a whole, reports: T-cell numbers and diversity, one year after transplant, stemmed largely from T cells that were newly produced. About two months after transplant, alpha-beta T cells reportedly came from several hundred expanded graft clones. Surviving recipient T cells and thymic progenitors accounted for the high day-60 TCRbeta diversity observed in some patients.

The chain recombines TRBV7-9 with TRBJ1-2; possibly TRBD1 for D (6 bases). Sample: PBMCs, taken before TCRalphabeta/CD19-depleted stem cell transplant. This sequence was found in a boy under 10 years old with acute lymphoblastic leukemia, due to receive a stem cell transplant. CDR3 residues: CASSSIGQSYGYTF. The CDR3 region has the DNA TGTGCCAGCAGTTCAATCGGACAGTCCTATGGCTACACCTTC.